Listed below are T cell receptor beta chains from one sample, sequenced in a study of monozygotic twins with inflammatory bowel disease. Reanalyzing the 5' RACE reads, TCRdb keeps one entry per CDR3 protein, without DNA. The table counts approximately 380,000 distinct CDR3 sequences; just over 2.5% lies in the top ten. Specimen: blood. The receptors derive from a human donor with ulcerative colitis or Crohn's disease, or a healthy co-twin of an affected twin (not recorded which). Each CDR3 is given with its conserved first and last residue.

>TRBV28|TRBJ2-7|14
CASSTNRGVREQYF
>TRBV9|TRBJ2-1|15
CASSTGTSVYNEQFF
>TRBV6-1|TRBJ2-5|18
CASSELRGGGAGRETQYF
>TRBV3-1|TRBJ1-5|15
CASSHRNFGNQPQHF
>TRBV3-1|TRBJ2-7|11
CASSFVDEQYF
>TRBV6-1|TRBJ1-5|14
CASSGQGRRQPQHF
>TRBV6-5|TRBJ2-7|11
CASSRRDEQYF
>TRBV7-9|TRBJ2-3|16
CASSFRDGDSTDTQYF
>TRBV2|TRBJ2-3|16
CASSPGLAGVTDTQYF
>TRBV24-1|TRBJ2-1|11
CATGQYNEQFF
>TRBV5-1|TRBJ2-7|14
CASQGGGYSYEQYF
>TRBV7-2|TRBJ2-7|15
CASSLGPTRNYEQYF
>TRBV7-9|TRBJ1-4|14
CASSFVTTNEKLFF
>TRBV7-3|TRBJ1-1|13
CASSSDRGAEAFF
>TRBV5-1|TRBJ2-7|14
CASSPQGGSYEQYF
>TRBV28|TRBJ2-7|13
CASSSDSAYEQYF
>TRBV2|TRBJ2-6|17
CASKDSASFSGANVLTF
>TRBV20-1|TRBJ2-7|13
CSAPDPRGYEQYF
>TRBV5-4|TRBJ2-7|18
CASSLSRLAGGFLHEQYF
>TRBV5-4|TRBJ2-1|15
CASRTRGNYYNEQFF
>TRBV7-9|TRBJ1-2|17
CASSFDRAKDFNYGYTF
>TRBV20-1|TRBJ2-7|14
CSAFPGQPRNEQYF
>TRBV19|TRBJ2-3|15
CASSTDREGPDTQYF
>TRBV4-1|TRBJ2-7|17
CASSPPHGSGGSYEQYF
>TRBV27|TRBJ2-3|15
CASNTGGAFGDTQYF
>TRBV20-1|TRBJ1-5|15
CSARVGPGSNQPQHF
>TRBV5-1|TRBJ2-7|15
CASSSGLPARNEQYF
>TRBV20-1|TRBJ1-5|15
CSARRLSSSNQPQHF
>TRBV9|TRBJ2-1|13
CASSGGNYNEQFF
>TRBV28|TRBJ2-7|13
CASSSVHSYEQYF
>TRBV5-1|TRBJ1-2|13
CASSPSTRYGYTF
>TRBV6-6|TRBJ2-5|13
CASSKTSSETQYF
>TRBV6-1|TRBJ2-1|15
CASSRLALSYNEQFF
>TRBV11-2|TRBJ1-1|14
CASSFSGANTEAFF
>TRBV12-3/TRBV12-4|TRBJ2-6|12
CASSLPRGPLTF
>TRBV19|TRBJ2-1|17
CASSTDRRQGFVNEQFF
>TRBV20-1|TRBJ2-5|13
CSARGEVVRPQYF
>TRBV5-1|TRBJ2-3|14
CASRVGTSTDTQYF
>TRBV7-2|TRBJ1-6|16
CASSLASGSYNSPLHF
>TRBV10-3|TRBJ1-1|13
CAIRQDKNTEAFF
>TRBV9|TRBJ2-5|20
CASSVSHGAKDPFAGETQYF
>TRBV5-6|TRBJ2-7|16
CASSLGPGLGAYEQYF
>TRBV6-5|TRBJ2-2|13
CASSYTNTGELFF
>TRBV7-9|TRBJ2-7|16
CASSLVWGISSYEQYF
>TRBV7-3|TRBJ2-6|16
CASSPQGARGANVLTF
>TRBV6-1|TRBJ2-3|12
CASRLYTDTQYF
>TRBV7-2|TRBJ1-1|14
CASSFLGMNTEAFF
>TRBV7-3|TRBJ1-1|14
CASSGTGGGTEAFF
>TRBV29-1|TRBJ2-3|12
CSVAEGTDTQYF
>TRBV5-1|TRBJ2-5|16
CASSLSTGGWLETQYF